The rows below give T cell receptor beta chains drawn from one sample of a study of blood T cell repertoires in COVID-19. Profiled with immunoSEQ multiplex PCR; TCRdb holds only in-frame clones, not every one. The sample records about 240,000 clones, roughly 86% being singletons. Specimen: peripheral blood. The receptors here all came from a woman between 25 and 40 years old with acute or convalescent COVID-19. Both conserved end residues are part of each CDR3.

>TRBJ1-2|TRBV6-5
CASSSGQGREGYTF
>TRBJ1-5|TRBV4-3
CASSQYRGQPQHF
>TRBJ2-3|TRBV10-3
CAAGGTSPREQYF
>TRBJ2-1|TRBV7-2
CASSLGWPASGINNEQFF
>TRBJ1-5|TRBV4-1
CASSQVLNQPQHF
>TRBJ2-5|TRBV5-4
CASSPGGLGETQYF
>TRBJ2-5|TRBV7-2
CASSYVRGGRGETQYF
>TRBJ1-2|TRBV6-6
CASTTGNYGYTF
>TRBJ1-1|TRBV14
CASSQLTGRQTEAFF
>TRBJ2-7|TRBV6-5
CASSSSTGTYEQYF
>TRBJ1-1|TRBV9
CASSVASGYGEAFF
>TRBJ2-5|TRBV19
CASSIRSRRAGGVQETQYF
>TRBJ2-2|TRBV15
CATSRVSSANTGELFF
>TRBJ2-2|TRBV6-2/TRBV6-3
CASSSLVGEHRGAVF
>TRBJ1-3|TRBV12-5
CASGLDRITGNTIYF
>TRBJ1-2|TRBV12-3/TRBV12-4
CASSFLGAYGYTF
>TRBJ2-7|TRBV7-8
CASSLGASHYEQYF
>TRBJ2-1|TRBV4-3
CASSQVGRERVF
>TRBJ1-1|TRBV15
CATSRDLRQGRTEGGEAFF
>TRBJ2-7|TRBV7-2
CASSFQSYEQYF
>TRBJ1-1|TRBV18
CASSPLDRGLTEAFF
>TRBJ1-2|TRBV2
CASSRGQGTGGYTF
>TRBJ1-1|TRBV12-3/TRBV12-4
CASSFNRDEAFF
>TRBJ2-1|TRBV2
CASSEPSGAYNEQFF
>TRBJ1-1|TRBV5-1
CASSFGGGRTEAFF
>TRBJ1-3|TRBV13
CASSLDVDSGNTIYF
>TRBJ2-3|TRBV29-1
CSVERGTDTQYF
>TRBJ1-2|TRBV25-1
CASSDWGGEDYGYTF
>TRBJ1-1|TRBV7-2
CASSLRQGNTEAFF
>TRBJ2-5|TRBV11-2
CASSRLAGRETQYF
>TRBJ2-2|TRBV5-3
CARSMTGESNTGELFF
>TRBJ1-5|TRBV18
CASSDSDQPQHF